This T cell receptor beta chain is from a study of early T cells in non-severe SARS-CoV-2 infection. Study summary: It was bulk RNA from unsorted whole blood that was sequenced, and the chains were unpaired.

This clonotype was seen a few times. MiXCR was run by TCRdb on the 5' RACE reads, yielding one entry per CDR3 protein. This sample has about 59,000 distinct CDR3 sequences, with around 12% found just once. Germline trimming cut 3 bases from V and 0 bases from J; bases unmatched to any gene: 17. Germline assignment: CDR1 SGHTA and CDR2 FQGNSA. The CDR3 is 21 amino acids. The sequence came from an adult who was a healthcare worker with PCR-confirmed SARS-CoV-2 infection or an uninfected control (not recorded which). Sequenced material: whole blood. This chain connects TRBV7-2 to TRBJ2-7; 13 bases are a match to TRBD2. The chain's CDR3 is CASSLRARQGTSGVRSYEQYF. The CDR3 nucleotides read TGTGCCAGCAGCTTGAGGGCCCGACAGGGGACTAGCGGGGTCCGCTCCTACGAGCAGTACTTC.